This T cell receptor beta chain is from a study of T cells after yellow fever vaccination. Study results and limitations: By day 5 rather than day 15, the secondary response had peaked, though it was weaker.

Of note for this clonotype: What it binds is unknown.

MiXCR, run by TCRdb on the 5' RACE reads, gives a single entry per CDR3 protein. The top ten hold 3.2% of the sample, which has 300,000 to 400,000 distinct CDR3 sequences, about an eighth seen once. This TCR was sampled from a man aged 18-30 years who received the YFV17D yellow fever vaccine. Source: CD4+ T cells sorted from PBMCs, taken 15 days after the yellow fever booster vaccination.

The CDR3 region is CASSQWTSTNEKLFF. The CDR3 DNA sequence: TGCGCCAGCAGCCAGTGGACTTCAACTAATGAAAAACTGTTTTTT. This chain links TRBV4-3 with TRBJ1-4; the D is unclear. V was cut by 3 bases and J by 0 bases, with 8 bases left in between. Germline CDR1 reads LGHNA; CDR2 reads YSLEER. CDR3 size: 15 residues.